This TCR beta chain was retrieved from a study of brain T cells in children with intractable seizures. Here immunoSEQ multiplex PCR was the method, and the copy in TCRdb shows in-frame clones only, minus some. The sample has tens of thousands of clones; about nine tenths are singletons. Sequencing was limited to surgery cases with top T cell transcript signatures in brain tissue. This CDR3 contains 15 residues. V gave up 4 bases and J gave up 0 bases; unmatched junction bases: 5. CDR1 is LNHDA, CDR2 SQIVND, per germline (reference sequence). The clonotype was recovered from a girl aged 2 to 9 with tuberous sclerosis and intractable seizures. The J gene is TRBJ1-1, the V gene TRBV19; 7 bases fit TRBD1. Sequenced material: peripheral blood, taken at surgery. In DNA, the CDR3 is TGTGCCAGTAGTACAACAGGGGCGATGAACACTGAAGCTTTCTTT. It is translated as CASSTTGAMNTEAFF.